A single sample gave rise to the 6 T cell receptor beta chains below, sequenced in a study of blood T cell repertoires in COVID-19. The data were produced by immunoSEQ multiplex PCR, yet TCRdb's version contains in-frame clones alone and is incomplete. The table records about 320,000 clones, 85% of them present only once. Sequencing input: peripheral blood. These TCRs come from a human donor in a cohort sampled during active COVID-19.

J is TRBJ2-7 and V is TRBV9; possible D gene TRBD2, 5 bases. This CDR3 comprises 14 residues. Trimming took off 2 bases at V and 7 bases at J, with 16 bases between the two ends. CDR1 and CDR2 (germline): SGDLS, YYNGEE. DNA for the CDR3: TGTGCCAGCAGCGTGGGCAGCCCTGGCGGGGAGCAGTACTTC. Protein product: CASSVGSPGGEQYF.

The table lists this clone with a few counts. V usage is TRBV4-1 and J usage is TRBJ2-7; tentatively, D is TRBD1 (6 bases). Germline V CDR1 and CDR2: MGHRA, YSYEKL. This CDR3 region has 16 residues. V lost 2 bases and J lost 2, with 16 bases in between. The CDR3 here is CASSQSTAGTPYEQYF. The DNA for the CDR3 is TGCGCCAGCAGCCAATCGACTGCCGGGACACCCTACGAGCAGTACTTC.

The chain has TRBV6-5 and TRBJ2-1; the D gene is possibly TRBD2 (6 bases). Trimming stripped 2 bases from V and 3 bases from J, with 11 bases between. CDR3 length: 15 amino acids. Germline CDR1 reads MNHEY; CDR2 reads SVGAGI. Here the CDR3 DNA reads TGTGCCAGCAGTTACACCTGGGACTTCTACAATGAGCAGTTCTTC. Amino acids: CASSYTWDFYNEQFF.

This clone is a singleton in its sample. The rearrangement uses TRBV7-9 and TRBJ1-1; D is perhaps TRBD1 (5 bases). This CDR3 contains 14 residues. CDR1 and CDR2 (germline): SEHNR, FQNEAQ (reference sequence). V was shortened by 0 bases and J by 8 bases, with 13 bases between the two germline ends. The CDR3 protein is CASSLAWGQAEAFF. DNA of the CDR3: TGTGCCAGCAGCTTAGCCTGGGGCCAGGCCGAAGCTTTCTTT.

DNA for the CDR3: TGTGCCAGCAGTGGCGGGACAGGACAGTTCTTC. This encodes CASSGGTGQFF. The chain couples TRBV25-1 to TRBJ2-1, with 8 bases fitting TRBD1. Germline V CDR1 and CDR2: MGHDK, SYGVNS. Unmatched junction bases numbered 3, after V lost 4 bases and J lost 13 bases. The CDR3 is made up of 11 amino acids.

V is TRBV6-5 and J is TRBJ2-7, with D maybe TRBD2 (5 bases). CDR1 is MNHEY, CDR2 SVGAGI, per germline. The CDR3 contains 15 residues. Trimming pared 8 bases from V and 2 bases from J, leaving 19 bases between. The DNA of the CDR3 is TGTGCCAGCCAAAAGACCTGGGGAGATGCCTACGAGCAGTACTTC. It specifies CASQKTWGDAYEQYF.